These T cell receptor beta chains were read from a single sample in a study of blood T cell repertoires in COVID-19. The method was immunoSEQ multiplex PCR; TCRdb's version includes in-frame clones alone and lacks a portion of them. The data hold roughly 140,000 clones, with 65% to 90% observed a single time. Sample: peripheral blood. The receptor set was obtained from a woman aged 45-65 years in a cohort sampled during active or convalescent COVID-19. The CDR3 runs from the conserved cysteine through the conserved F or W. Fields, in order: clone size, D gene, V gene, J gene, CDR3 protein, CDR3 DNA. The D gene is left open where the match is weak. Only some rows state a clone size, as once, few, many or a class for expanded clones.

once,TRBD2,TRBV4-2,TRBJ2-1,CASSQTTGTRDLNEQFF,TGTGCCAGCAGCCAAACCACCGGGACTAGGGATCTAAATGAGCAGTTCTTC
NA,TRBD1,TRBV30,TRBJ1-2,CASSGGPYGYTF,TGTGCCTCCTCAGGGGGGCCCTATGGCTACACCTTC
once,NA,TRBV6-1,TRBJ1-4,CASSDARVYTNEKLFF,TGTGCCAGCAGTGACGCCAGGGTTTACACTAATGAAAAACTGTTTTTT
NA,NA,TRBV6-2/TRBV6-3,TRBJ2-2,CASSPSVAAKNGELFF,TGTGCCAGCAGTCCCTCGGTTGCGGCTAAGAACGGGGAGCTGTTTTTT
NA,NA,TRBV6-5,TRBJ2-7,CASSYSFRGYEQYF,TGTGCCAGCAGTTACTCGTTCCGGGGCTACGAGCAGTACTTC
NA,TRBD1,TRBV6-2/TRBV6-3,TRBJ2-7,CASSGEWGQNSYEQYF,TGTGCCAGCAGTGGGGAATGGGGACAGAACTCCTACGAGCAGTACTTC
NA,TRBD1,TRBV2,TRBJ1-6,CASSLQGALNSPLHF,TGTGCCAGCAGCTTGCAGGGGGCTTTAAATTCACCCCTCCACTTT
once,NA,TRBV3-1/TRBV3-2,TRBJ1-4,CASSHGRSNEKLFF,TGTGCCAGCAGCCACGGGAGGTCTAATGAAAAACTGTTTTTT
NA,TRBD2,TRBV6-2/TRBV6-3,TRBJ2-5,CASSYSVAGGLSHQETQYF,TGTGCCAGCAGTTACTCGGTCGCGGGGGGGCTCTCTCATCAAGAGACCCAGTACTTC
NA,TRBD2,TRBV29-1,TRBJ2-1,CSAAGGKTYNEQFF,TGCAGCGCCGCGGGGGGGAAAACCTACAATGAGCAGTTCTTC
many,TRBD1,TRBV3-1/TRBV3-2,TRBJ2-5,CASSPRWGTGGTQETQYF,TGTGCCAGCAGCCCGAGGTGGGGGACAGGGGGCACCCAAGAGACCCAGTACTTC
NA,TRBD1,TRBV2,TRBJ1-1,CASSFRDRNTEAFF,TGTGCCAGCAGCTTCCGGGACAGGAACACTGAAGCTTTCTTT
NA,NA,TRBV7-6,TRBJ2-7,CASSLSSGTPYEQYF,TGTGCCAGCAGCCTATCCTCCGGGACACCCTACGAGCAGTACTTC
NA,NA,TRBV4-1,TRBJ2-5,CASSQDTPPIGETQYF,TGCGCCAGCAGCCAAGATACCCCCCCGATCGGGGAGACCCAGTACTTC
NA,TRBD2,TRBV11-3,TRBJ2-3,CASSFEGRGGKDTQYF,TGTGCCAGCAGCTTCGAGGGGCGGGGGGGCAAAGATACGCAGTATTTT
NA,NA,TRBV19,TRBJ1-2,CASSIGDYGYTF,TGTGCCAGTAGTATAGGGGACTACGGCTACACCTTC
NA,TRBD1,TRBV6-5,TRBJ1-2,CASIRTGGHHGYTF,TGTGCCAGCATACGGACAGGGGGCCACCATGGCTACACCTTC
few,TRBD1,TRBV19,TRBJ2-3,CASRPGQETDTQYF,TGTGCCAGTAGGCCGGGACAGGAGACAGATACGCAGTATTTT
NA,TRBD1,TRBV6-6,TRBJ2-3,CASRDRGPTDTQYF,TGTGCCAGCAGGGACAGGGGGCCTACAGATACGCAGTATTTT
NA,NA,TRBV7-9,TRBJ2-7,CASSLIVYEQYF,TGTGCCAGCAGCTTAATCGTGTACGAGCAGTACTTC
NA,NA,TRBV29-1,TRBJ1-1,CSVEGGRELGDTEAFF,TGCAGCGTTGAAGGGGGCCGGGAGCTTGGGGACACTGAAGCTTTCTTT
NA,NA,TRBV12-3/TRBV12-4,TRBJ1-2,CASRLQGGYGYTF,TGTGCCAGCAGGTTACAGGGAGGCTATGGCTACACCTTC